This T cell receptor beta chain is from a study of cytomegalovirus exposure and HLA in healthy donors. Per the germline V gene, CDR1 is SGHNT and CDR2 is YYREEE (reference sequence). Between the trimmed V and J ends, which lost 0 bases and 0 bases, there was a span of 8 bases. The CDR3 length is 15 residues. Details on this clone: Its cognate antigen is unknown. Other DNA sequences from this sample encode an identical CDR3 as well.

Study results and limitations: According to reports, the classifier identified cytomegalovirus status with high specificity and sensitivity. Despite most TCR sequences being rare, some public TCRs occurred in many donors.

TCRdb's table, derived via immunoSEQ multiplex PCR, lists solely in-frame clones and lacks some. The data contain approximately 300,000 clones, about 90% of them singletons. The sequence derives from a woman younger than 45 in good health and CMV-seropositive. The J gene is TRBJ2-3, the V gene TRBV5-4, with TRBD1 as a possible D gene (5 bases). The sequenced sample consisted of PBMCs. The CDR3: CASSLGTTSTDTQYF. DNA of the CDR3: TGTGCCAGCAGCTTGGGGACAACTAGCACAGATACGCAGTATTTT.